The 11 T cell receptor beta chains presented below share a single source sample, sequenced in a study of T-cell memory formation after mild COVID-19. TCRdb re-analysed the 5' RACE reads in MiXCR, keeping a single row per CDR3 protein. The repertoire has under 150,000 distinct CDR3 sequences, over 20% of them found once; the top ten carry roughly 40%. The source material was PBMCs or a T cell subset sorted from them (not recorded which). The receptors shown here come from a man in his late teens or twenties who had mild COVID-19 (a few samples of this study predate the infection). Cell type and time point are not known.

The V gene is TRBV4-3, the J gene TRBJ2-3; a possible D gene is TRBD2 (5 bases). The CDR3 consists of 16 residues. V was pared by 0 bases and J by 2 bases, with 12 bases between. CDR1 and CDR2 (germline): LGHNA, YSLEER. The CDR3 protein is CASSQDPVLDTDTQYF. The CDR3 nucleotides are TGCGCCAGCAGCCAAGATCCTGTACTAGACACAGATACGCAGTATTTT.

This clonotype was seen only a few times. This sequence joins TRBV19 and TRBJ2-1; a possible D gene is TRBD2 (6 bases). Germline values: CDR1 LNHDA, CDR2 SQIVND (reference sequence). V lost 3 bases and J lost 6, with 9 bases in between. The CDR3 loop spans 13 amino acids. The CDR3 DNA follows: TGTGCCAGTAGTATGGGACTTTTCAATGAGCAGTTCTTC. It encodes CASSMGLFNEQFF.

This clonotype was picked up a small number of times. The chain couples TRBV3-1 to TRBJ1-5; tentatively, D is TRBD1 (5 bases). Germline CDR1 is LGHDT and CDR2 is YNNKEL (reference sequence). The CDR3 has 13 residues. Trimming took off 2 bases at V and 5 bases at J, with 7 bases between the two ends. The CDR3 region is CASSQQGDQPQHF. The DNA of the CDR3 is TGTGCCAGCAGCCAACAGGGAGATCAGCCCCAGCATTTT.

The V gene is TRBV20-1, the J gene TRBJ2-1; D unclear. Germline V gene lookup returns CDR1 DFQATT and CDR2 SNEGSKA (reference sequence). This CDR3 has 10 amino acids. Trimming left V 6 bases short and J 8 bases short, with 8 bases between. CDR3 nucleotides: TGCAGTGCAGACGGCGATGAGCAGTTCTTC. Protein product: CSADGDEQFF.

This clonotype was observed a few times. The chain recombines TRBV7-9 with TRBJ1-2; D not certain. V was cut by 5 bases and J by 0 bases, with 13 bases left in between. The length of the CDR3 is 15 residues. Germline CDR1 reads SEHNR; CDR2 reads FQNEAQ (reference sequence). The CDR3 sequence: CASSQDGATNYGYTF. The CDR3 region has the DNA TGTGCCAGCAGCCAAGACGGAGCCACTAACTATGGCTACACCTTC.

The sample holds a few counts of this clonotype. The chain combines TRBV12-3 or TRBV12-4 with TRBJ2-3, with D unresolved. There are 12 residues in the CDR3. Trimming removed 6 bases at V and 5 bases at J, with 9 bases between. CDR3 in amino acids: CASRAPEDTQYF. DNA for the CDR3: TGTGCCAGCAGGGCTCCTGAAGATACGCAGTATTTT.

This sequence joins TRBV7-6 and TRBJ1-3; 9 positions agree with TRBD1. The germline V gene has CDR1 SGHVS and CDR2 FNYEAQ. CDR3 length equals 17 residues. V dropped 6 bases and J dropped 4; count of bases not matched to a gene: 13. CDR3 bases: TGTGCCAGCAGTCCCGGGACAGGGACTATATTGGGAAACACCATATATTTT. This encodes CASSPGTGTILGNTIYF.

The V call is TRBV10-1, the J call TRBJ2-3, with D unresolved. The length of the CDR3 is 13 residues. Trimming left V 10 bases short and J 0 bases short, with 11 bases between. CDR1 is WNHNN and CDR2 is SYGVQD in the germline V gene (reference sequence). DNA of the CDR3: TGCGCCAAGGGCAGATCTAGCACAGATACGCAGTATTTT. Amino acid sequence: CAKGRSSTDTQYF.

This clonotype was detected only a few times. The chain's CDR3 is CASSLDGGYTEAFF. The CDR3 region has the DNA TGCGCCAGCAGCTTGGACGGTGGGTACACTGAAGCTTTCTTT. The J gene is TRBJ1-1, the V gene TRBV5-1; no clear D. The CDR3 runs to 14 residues. Germline lookup yields CDR1 SGHRS and CDR2 YFSETQ. Trimming pared 0 bases from V and 3 bases from J, leaving 9 bases between.

This clonotype was observed at least ten times. The chain employs TRBV6-4 and TRBJ2-3; 10 nucleotides match TRBD2. V was clipped by 4 bases and J by 1 base; unmatched bases: 2. CDR1 is MRHNA, CDR2 SNTAGT, per germline. CDR3 size: 15 residues. The CDR3 here is CASSATSGGTDTQYF. CDR3 in DNA: TGTGCCAGCAGTGCAACTAGCGGGGGCACAGATACGCAGTATTTT.

This clonotype was seen at least ten times. V is TRBV11-2 and J is TRBJ2-5; TRBD1 matches at 10 bases. The CDR3 covers 15 residues. V lost 3 bases, J lost 4 bases, and 5 bases stayed unmatched. Germline assignment: CDR1 SGHAT and CDR2 FQNNGV. Written as DNA, the CDR3 is TGTGCCAGCAGCTTCGGACAGGGGGAGGGAGAGACCCAGTACTTC. It yields the protein CASSFGQGEGETQYF. Complete variable domain (other parts from reference TRBV11-2 and TRBJ2-5): EAGVAQSPRYKIIEKRQSVAFWCNPISGHATLYWYQQILGQGPKLLIQFQNNGVVDDSQLPKDRFSAERLKGVDSTLKIQPAKLEDSAVYLCASSFGQGEGETQYFGPGTRLLVL.